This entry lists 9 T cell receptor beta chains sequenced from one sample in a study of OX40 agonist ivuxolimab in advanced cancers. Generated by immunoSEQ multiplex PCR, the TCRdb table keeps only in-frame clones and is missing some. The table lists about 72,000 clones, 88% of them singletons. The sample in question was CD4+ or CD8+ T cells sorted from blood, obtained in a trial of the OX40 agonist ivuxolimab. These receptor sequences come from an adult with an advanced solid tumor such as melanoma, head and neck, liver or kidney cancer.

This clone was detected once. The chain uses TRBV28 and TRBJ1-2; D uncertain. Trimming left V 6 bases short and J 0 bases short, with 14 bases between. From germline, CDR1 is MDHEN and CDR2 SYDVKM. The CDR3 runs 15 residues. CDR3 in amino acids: CASSLIQTSNYGYTF. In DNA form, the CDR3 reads TGTGCCAGCAGCTTAATCCAGACCTCTAACTATGGCTACACCTTC.

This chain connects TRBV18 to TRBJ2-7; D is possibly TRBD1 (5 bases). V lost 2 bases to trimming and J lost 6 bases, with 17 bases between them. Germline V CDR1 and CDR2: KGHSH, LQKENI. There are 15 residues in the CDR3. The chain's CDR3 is CASSPRGHDLGEQYF. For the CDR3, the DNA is TGTGCCAGCTCACCAAGGGGTCATGATCTCGGCGAGCAGTACTTC.

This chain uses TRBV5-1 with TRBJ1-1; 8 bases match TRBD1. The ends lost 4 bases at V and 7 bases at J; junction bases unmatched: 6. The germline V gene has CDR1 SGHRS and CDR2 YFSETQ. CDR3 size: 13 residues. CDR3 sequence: CASSPQTGVEAFF. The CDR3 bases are TGCGCCAGCAGCCCCCAGACAGGGGTTGAAGCTTTCTTT.

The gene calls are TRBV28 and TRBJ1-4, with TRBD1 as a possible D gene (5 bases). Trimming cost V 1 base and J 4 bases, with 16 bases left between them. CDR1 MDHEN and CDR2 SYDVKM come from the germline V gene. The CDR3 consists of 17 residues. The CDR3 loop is CASSLLGRGIGNEKLFF. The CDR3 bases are TGTGCCAGCAGTTTATTGGGACGAGGAATCGGTAATGAAAAACTGTTTTTT.

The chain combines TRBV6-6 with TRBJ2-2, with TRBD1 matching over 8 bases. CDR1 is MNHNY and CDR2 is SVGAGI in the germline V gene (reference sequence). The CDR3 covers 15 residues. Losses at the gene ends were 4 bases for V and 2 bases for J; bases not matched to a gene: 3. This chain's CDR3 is CASSSDRGNTGELFF. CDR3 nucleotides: TGTGCCAGCAGTTCCGACAGGGGAAACACCGGGGAGCTGTTTTTT.

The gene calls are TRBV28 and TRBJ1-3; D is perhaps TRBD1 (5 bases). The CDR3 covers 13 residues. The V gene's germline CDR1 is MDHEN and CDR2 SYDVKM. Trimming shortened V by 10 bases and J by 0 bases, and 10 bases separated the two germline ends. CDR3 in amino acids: CATGGFSGNTIYF. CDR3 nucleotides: TGTGCCACCGGGGGGTTCTCTGGAAACACCATATATTTT.

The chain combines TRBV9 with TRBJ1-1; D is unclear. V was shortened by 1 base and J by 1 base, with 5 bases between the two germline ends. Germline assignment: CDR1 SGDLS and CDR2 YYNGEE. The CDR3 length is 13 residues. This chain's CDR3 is CASSVSRNTEAFF. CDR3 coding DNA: TGTGCCAGCAGCGTAAGTAGGAACACTGAAGCTTTCTTT.

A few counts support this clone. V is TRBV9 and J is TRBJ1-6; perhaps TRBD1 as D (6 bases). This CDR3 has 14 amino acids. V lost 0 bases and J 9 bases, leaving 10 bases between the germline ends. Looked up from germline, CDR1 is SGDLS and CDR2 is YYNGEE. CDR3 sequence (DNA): TGTGCCAGCAGCGTAGGAGGGGGTTTTTCACCCCTCCACTTT. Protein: CASSVGGGFSPLHF.

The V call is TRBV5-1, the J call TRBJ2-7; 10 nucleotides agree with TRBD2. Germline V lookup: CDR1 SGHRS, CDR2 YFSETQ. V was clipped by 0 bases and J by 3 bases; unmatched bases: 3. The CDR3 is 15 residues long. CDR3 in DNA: TGCGCCAGCAGCTTGGGTTGGACTAGCGGCTACGAGCAGTACTTC. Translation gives CASSLGWTSGYEQYF.